This T cell receptor (beta chain) was identified during a study of blood T cells in healthy people across ages. Findings and limits, study-wide: Across the age range, TCR beta diversity per million T cells fell in a roughly linear way. In long-lived donors, naive CD4+ cell counts and diversity exceeded those of aged donors.

About this clonotype: As yet, its antigen is unknown.

V was clipped by 0 bases and J by 1 base; unmatched bases: 5. The CDR3 extends over 16 amino acids. From germline, CDR1 is LNHNV and CDR2 YYDKDF (reference sequence). Sample-barcoded 5' priming and a J-beta primer mix drove a second PCR of roughly 7 to 11 cycles. A template-switch adaptor containing 12 random nucleotides labeled each cDNA molecule. TCRdb passed the 5' RACE reads through MiXCR, listing each CDR3 protein once. This sample has some 940,000 distinct CDR3 sequences; almost 30% occur once, and the top ten carry roughly 10%. The same sample was also used in a study of T cells of mothers and their children. That work contributes: Persisting microchimeric T cell clones went undetected.

The chain uses TRBV15 and TRBJ2-5, with 7 bases matching TRBD2. The origin of this receptor is a middle-aged woman in good health. The specimen was blood. CDR3 DNA sequence: TGTGCCACCAGCAGAGATGGGGGGGTGGGCCAAGAGACCCAGTACTTC. This codes for CATSRDGGVGQETQYF.